This TCR beta chain was recovered during a study of cytomegalovirus exposure and HLA in healthy donors. Study in general: Earlier results showed almost 120 million unique TCR beta sequences derived from approximately 170 million T cells.

This PCR relied on a set of 60 Vbeta primers and 13 Jbeta primers. TCRdb's copy holds only in-frame clones and misses some; the assay was immunoSEQ multiplex PCR. The sample has 200,000 to 250,000 clones, around four fifths seen once; the top ten hold 2.5% to 3.5%. CDR3 length equals 14 residues. The V gene's germline CDR1 is SGHTA and CDR2 FQGNSA. Trimming took 3 bases from V and 7 from J, leaving 10 bases between them. A word on this clone: The antigen remains unidentified.

Study-level results: The analysis excluded some indistinguishable V segments, including TRBV6-2 and TRBV6-3. Testing in vitro showed a few CMV-associated chains specific for CMV antigens. In a later analysis, TCR beta V- and J-gene trimming was associated with a missense DCLRE1C variant.

Material: PBMCs. The sequence was collected from a woman aged 60-70 years in good health and CMV-seropositive. The chain is built from TRBV7-2 and TRBJ1-6; D possibly corresponds to TRBD1 (6 bases). The CDR3 DNA follows: TGTGCCAGCAGCTTTGGACAGCAAAATTCACCCCTCCACTTT. Protein sequence: CASSFGQQNSPLHF.